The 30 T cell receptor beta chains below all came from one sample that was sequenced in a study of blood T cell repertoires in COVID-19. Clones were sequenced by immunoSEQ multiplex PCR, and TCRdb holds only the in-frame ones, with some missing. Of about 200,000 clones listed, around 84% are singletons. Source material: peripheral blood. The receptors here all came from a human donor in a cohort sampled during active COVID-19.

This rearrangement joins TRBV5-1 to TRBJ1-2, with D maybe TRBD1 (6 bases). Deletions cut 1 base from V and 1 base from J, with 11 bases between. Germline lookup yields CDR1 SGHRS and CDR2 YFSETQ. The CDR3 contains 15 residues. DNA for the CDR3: TGCGCCAGCAGCTTGCAGGGGCCGCTTAACTATGGCTACACCTTC. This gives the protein CASSLQGPLNYGYTF.

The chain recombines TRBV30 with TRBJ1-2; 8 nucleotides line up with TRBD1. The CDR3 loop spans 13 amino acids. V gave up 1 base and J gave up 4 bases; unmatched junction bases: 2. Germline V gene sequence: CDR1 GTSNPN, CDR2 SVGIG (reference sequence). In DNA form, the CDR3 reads TGTGCCTGGAGTGGACAGGGGACCTATGGCTACACCTTC. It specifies CAWSGQGTYGYTF.

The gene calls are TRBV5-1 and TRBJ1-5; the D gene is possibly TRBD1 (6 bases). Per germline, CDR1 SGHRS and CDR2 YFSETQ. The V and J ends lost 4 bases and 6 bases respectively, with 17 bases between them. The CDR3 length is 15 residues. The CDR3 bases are TGCGCCAGCAGCGAAGGGTCAGGGGAGCTTCAGCCCCAGCATTTT. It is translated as CASSEGSGELQPQHF. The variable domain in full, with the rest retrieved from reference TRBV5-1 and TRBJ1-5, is KAGVTQTPRYLIKTRGQQVTLSCSPISGHRSVSWYQQTPGQGLQFLFEYFSETQRNKGNFPGRFSGRQFSNSRSEMNVSTLELGDSALYLCASSEGSGELQPQHFGDGTRLSIL.

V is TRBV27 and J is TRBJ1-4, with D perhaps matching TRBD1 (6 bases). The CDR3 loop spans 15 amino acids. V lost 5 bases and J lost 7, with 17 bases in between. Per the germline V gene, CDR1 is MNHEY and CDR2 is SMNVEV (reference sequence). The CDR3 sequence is CASSQERGRGEKLFF. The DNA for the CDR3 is TGTGCCAGCAGTCAGGAGAGGGGGAGAGGTGAAAAACTGTTTTTT.

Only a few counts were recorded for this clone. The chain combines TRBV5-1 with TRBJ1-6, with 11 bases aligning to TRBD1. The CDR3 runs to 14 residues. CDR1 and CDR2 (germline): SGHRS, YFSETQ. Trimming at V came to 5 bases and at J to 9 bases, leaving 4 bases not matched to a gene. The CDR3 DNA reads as TGCGCCAGCAGTTGGACAGGGGGCAGTTCACCCCTCCACTTT. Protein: CASSWTGGSSPLHF.

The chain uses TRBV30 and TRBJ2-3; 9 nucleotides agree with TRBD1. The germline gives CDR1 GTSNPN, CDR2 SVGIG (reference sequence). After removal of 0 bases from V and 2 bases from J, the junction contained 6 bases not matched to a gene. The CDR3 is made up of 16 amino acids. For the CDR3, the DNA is TGTGCCTGGAGTGTCACCGGGACAGGGCACACAGATACGCAGTATTTT. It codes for CAWSVTGTGHTDTQYF.

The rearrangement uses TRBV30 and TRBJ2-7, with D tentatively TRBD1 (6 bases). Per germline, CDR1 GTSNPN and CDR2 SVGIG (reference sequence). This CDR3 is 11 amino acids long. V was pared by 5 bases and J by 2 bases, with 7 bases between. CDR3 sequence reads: CAWGQTYEQYV. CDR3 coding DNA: TGTGCCTGGGGACAGACCTACGAGCAGTACGTC.

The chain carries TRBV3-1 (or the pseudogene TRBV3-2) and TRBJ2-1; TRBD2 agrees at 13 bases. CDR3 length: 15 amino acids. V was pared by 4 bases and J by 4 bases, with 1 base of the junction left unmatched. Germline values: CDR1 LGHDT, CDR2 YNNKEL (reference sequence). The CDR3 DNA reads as TGTGCCAGCAGCCCGGGACTAGCGGGGTACAATGAGCAGTTCTTC. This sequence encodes CASSPGLAGYNEQFF.

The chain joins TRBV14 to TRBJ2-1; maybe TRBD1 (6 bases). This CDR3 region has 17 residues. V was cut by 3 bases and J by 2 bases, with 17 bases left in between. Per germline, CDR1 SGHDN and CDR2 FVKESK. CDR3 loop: CASSQSIQGITYNEQFF. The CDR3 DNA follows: TGTGCCAGCAGCCAGTCCATTCAGGGGATCACCTACAATGAGCAGTTCTTC.

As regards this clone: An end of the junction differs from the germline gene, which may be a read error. CDR3 DNA: TGTGCCAGCGGACAGGGATCCTCTAATTCACCCCTCCACTTT. Translation: CASGQGSSNSPLHF. The chain has TRBV6-4 and TRBJ1-6; 8 nucleotides align to TRBD1. CDR1 MRHNA and CDR2 SNTAGT come from the germline V gene. This CDR3 region has 14 residues.

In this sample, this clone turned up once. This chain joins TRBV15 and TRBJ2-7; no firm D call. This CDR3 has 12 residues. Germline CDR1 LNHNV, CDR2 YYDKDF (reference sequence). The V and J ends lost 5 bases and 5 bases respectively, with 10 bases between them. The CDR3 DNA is TGTGCCACCAGCCCTTCTACGGACGAGCAGTACTTC. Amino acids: CATSPSTDEQYF.

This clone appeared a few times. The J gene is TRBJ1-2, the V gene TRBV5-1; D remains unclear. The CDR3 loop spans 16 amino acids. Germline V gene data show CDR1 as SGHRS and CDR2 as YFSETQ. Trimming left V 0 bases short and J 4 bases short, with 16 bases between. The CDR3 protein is CASSLGGDPRGYGYTF. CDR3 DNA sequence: TGCGCCAGCAGCTTGGGGGGAGACCCAAGAGGCTATGGCTACACCTTC.

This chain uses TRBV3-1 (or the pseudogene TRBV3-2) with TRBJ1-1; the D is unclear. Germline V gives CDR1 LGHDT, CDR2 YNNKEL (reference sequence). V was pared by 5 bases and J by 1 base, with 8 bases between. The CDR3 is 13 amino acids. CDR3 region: CASSATGNTEAFF. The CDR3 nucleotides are TGTGCCAGCAGCGCGACTGGGAACACTGAAGCTTTCTTT.

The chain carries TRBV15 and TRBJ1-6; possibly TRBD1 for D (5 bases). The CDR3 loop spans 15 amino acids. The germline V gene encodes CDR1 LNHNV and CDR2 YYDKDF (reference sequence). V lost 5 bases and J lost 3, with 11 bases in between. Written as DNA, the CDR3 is TGTGCCACCAGCGGAAGACAGCTCTATAATTCACCCCTCCACTTT. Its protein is CATSGRQLYNSPLHF.

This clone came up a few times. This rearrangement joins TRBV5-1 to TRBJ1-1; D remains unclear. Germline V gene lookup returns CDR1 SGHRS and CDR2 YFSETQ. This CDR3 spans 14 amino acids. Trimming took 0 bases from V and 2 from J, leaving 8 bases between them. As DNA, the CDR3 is TGCGCCAGCAGCTTGGGGAGCCTCAACACTGAAGCTTTCTTT. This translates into CASSLGSLNTEAFF.

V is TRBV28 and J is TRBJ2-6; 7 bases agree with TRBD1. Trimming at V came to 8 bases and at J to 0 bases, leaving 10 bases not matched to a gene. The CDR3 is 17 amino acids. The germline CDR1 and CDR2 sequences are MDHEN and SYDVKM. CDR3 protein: CASGVQGPLSGANVLTF. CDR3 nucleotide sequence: TGTGCCAGCGGAGTACAGGGGCCCCTCTCTGGGGCCAACGTCCTGACTTTC.

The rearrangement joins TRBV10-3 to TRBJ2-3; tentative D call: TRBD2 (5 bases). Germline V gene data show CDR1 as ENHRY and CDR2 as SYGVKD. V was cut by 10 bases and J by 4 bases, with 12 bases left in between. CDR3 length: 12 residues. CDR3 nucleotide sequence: TGTGCCACGGGCCTAGCCTCAGATACGCAGTATTTT. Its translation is CATGLASDTQYF.

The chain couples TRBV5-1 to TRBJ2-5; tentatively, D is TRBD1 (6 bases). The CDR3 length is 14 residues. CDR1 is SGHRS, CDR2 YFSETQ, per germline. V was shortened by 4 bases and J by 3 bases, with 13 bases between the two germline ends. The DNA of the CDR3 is TGCGCCAGCAGCGTGACAGGTACCAAAGAGACCCAGTACTTC. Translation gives CASSVTGTKETQYF.

CDR3 bases: TGTGCCAGCAGCCAAGACGGTGGGACAGACAACAATGAGCAGTTCTTC. Translation: CASSQDGGTDNNEQFF. The chain has TRBV4-2 and TRBJ2-1, with TRBD1 identical over 7 bases. CDR1 is LGHNA and CDR2 is YNFKEQ in the germline V gene. V lost 0 bases to trimming and J lost 5 bases; unmatched junction nucleotides: 7. The CDR3 covers 16 residues.

CDR3 sequence: CASSWRPGGDEQFF. The CDR3 DNA reads as TGCGCCAGCAGCTGGCGCCCCGGGGGGGATGAGCAGTTCTTC. The rearrangement joins TRBV5-1 to TRBJ2-1, with 8 bases lining up with TRBD2. Trimming at V came to 3 bases and at J to 8 bases, leaving 7 bases not matched to a gene. This CDR3 is built from 14 residues. CDR1 is SGHRS and CDR2 is YFSETQ in the germline V gene.

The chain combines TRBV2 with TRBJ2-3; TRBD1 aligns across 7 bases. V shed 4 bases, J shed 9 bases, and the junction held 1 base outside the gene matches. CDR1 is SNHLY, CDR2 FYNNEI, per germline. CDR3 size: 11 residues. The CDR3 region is CASSAGGTQYF. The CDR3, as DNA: TGTGCCAGCAGTGCAGGGGGAACGCAGTATTTT. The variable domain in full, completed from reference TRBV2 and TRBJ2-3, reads EPEVTQTPSHQVTQMGQEVILRCVPISNHLYFYWYRQILGQKVEFLVSFYNNEISEKSEIFDDQFSVERPDGSNFTLKIRSTKLEDSAMYFCASSAGGTQYFGPGTRLTVL.

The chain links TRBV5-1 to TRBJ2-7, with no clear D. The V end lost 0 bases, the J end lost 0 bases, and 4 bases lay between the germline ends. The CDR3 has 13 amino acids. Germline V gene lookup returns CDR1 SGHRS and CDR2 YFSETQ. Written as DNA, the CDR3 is TGCGCCAGCAGCTTGGGAGTCTCCTACGAGCAGTACGTC. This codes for CASSLGVSYEQYV.

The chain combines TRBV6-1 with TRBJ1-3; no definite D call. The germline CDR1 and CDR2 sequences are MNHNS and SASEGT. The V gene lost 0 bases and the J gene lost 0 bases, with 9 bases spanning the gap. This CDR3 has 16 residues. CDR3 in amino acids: CASSEAGTLSGNTIYF. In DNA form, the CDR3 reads TGTGCCAGCAGTGAAGCCGGTACCCTCTCTGGAAACACCATATATTTT.

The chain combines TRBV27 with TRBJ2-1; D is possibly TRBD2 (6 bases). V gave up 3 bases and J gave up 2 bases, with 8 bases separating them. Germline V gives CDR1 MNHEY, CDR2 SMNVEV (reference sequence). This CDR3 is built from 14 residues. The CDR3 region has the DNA TGTGCCAGCAGTTTCGGGGGTGCCTACAATGAGCAGTTCTTC. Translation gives CASSFGGAYNEQFF.

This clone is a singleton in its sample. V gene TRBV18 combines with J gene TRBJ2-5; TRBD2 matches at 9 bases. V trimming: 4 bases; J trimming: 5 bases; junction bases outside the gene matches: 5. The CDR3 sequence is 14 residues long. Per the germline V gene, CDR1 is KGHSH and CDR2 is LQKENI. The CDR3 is CASSQGTSWETQYF. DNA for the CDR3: TGTGCCAGCTCACAGGGGACTAGCTGGGAGACCCAGTACTTC.

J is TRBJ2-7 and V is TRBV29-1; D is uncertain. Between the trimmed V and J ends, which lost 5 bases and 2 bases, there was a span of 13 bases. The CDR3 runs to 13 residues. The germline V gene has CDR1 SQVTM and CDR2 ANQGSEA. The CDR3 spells CSVFVGSTYEQYF. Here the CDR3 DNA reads TGCAGCGTTTTTGTCGGGTCAACCTACGAGCAGTACTTC.

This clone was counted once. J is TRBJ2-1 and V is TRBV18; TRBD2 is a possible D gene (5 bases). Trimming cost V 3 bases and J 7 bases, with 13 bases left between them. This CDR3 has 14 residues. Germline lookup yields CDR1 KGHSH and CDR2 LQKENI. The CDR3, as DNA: TGTGCCAGCTCACCCCCAGTCGGGGTTAATGAGCAGTTCTTC. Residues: CASSPPVGVNEQFF.

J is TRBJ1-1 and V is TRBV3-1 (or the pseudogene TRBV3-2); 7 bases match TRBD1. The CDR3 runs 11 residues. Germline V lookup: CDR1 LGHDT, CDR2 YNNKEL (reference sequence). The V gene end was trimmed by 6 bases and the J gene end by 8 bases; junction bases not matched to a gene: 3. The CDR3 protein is CASRGQKEAFF. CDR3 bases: TGTGCCAGCAGGGGACAGAAAGAAGCTTTCTTT.

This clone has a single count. The CDR3 region is CASSTPRRLGGELFF. In DNA form, the CDR3 reads TGTGCCAGCAGCACCCCCAGAAGACTCGGAGGGGAGCTGTTTTTT. V gene TRBV11-2 combines with J gene TRBJ2-2; D is ambiguous. Between the trimmed V and J ends, which lost 5 bases and 8 bases, there was a span of 18 bases. There are 15 residues in the CDR3. The germline V gene has CDR1 SGHAT and CDR2 FQNNGV.

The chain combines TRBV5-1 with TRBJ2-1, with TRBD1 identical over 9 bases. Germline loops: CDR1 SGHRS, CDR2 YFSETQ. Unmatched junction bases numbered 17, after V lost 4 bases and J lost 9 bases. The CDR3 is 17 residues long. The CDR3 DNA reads TGCGCCAGCAGCCAAGAGAACACGGGACAGGGCTTGGCTGAGCAGTTCTTC. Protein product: CASSQENTGQGLAEQFF.